This T cell receptor (beta chain) came from a study of regulatory T cells in long-lasting Graves disease. Germline assignment: CDR1 SNHLY and CDR2 FYNNEI. V was clipped by 4 bases and J by 1 base, with 5 bases between them. The CDR3 is 13 amino acids. The authors built TCR beta libraries using iRepertoire HTBI primers and Arm-PCR of CDR3 regions. TCRdb fed the multiplex PCR reads into MiXCR, producing one record per CDR3 protein. The table records 350,000 to 400,000 distinct CDR3 sequences, about a sixth of them present only once. Remarks on this clonotype: It may be a read error: a sequence one base away is much more abundant. No conserved phenylalanine or tryptophan ends this CDR3, so it is likely a read error.

Indicated time point: newly diagnosed GD, antithyroid drugs for less than 3 months. From PBMCs, RNA was extracted and then used to make the TCR library. The data were also submitted as part of a second study, on T cells in Graves' hyperthyroidism and ophthalmopathy. Per that paper: Graves' hyperthyroidism is called stable when ophthalmopathy does not progress within 18 months. For the diagnoses, clinical symptoms, serum thyroxine and TRAb, thyroid ultrasound and orbital computed tomography were used. RT-PCR in the first round (using the HTBI primer set) targeted the TCR CDR3.

Here the sequenced sample was peripheral blood mononuclear cells (PBMCs), taken at new diagnosis, from a patient treated with antithyroid drugs. The source is a woman younger than 35 with Graves disease. The chain employs TRBV2 and TRBJ1-5; D gene unclear. In DNA form, the CDR3 reads TGTGCCAGCAGTGGGGCCAGCAATCAGCCCCAGCATTCT. Translation gives CASSGASNQPQHS.